This T cell receptor beta chain was recorded in a study of CD8+ T cells in alopecia areata. Overall study: Those treated were given oral tofacitinib at 5 to 10 mg twice daily. Treatment ran 6 to 18 months, with 6 months of follow-up afterward.

Isolated RNA was reverse transcribed into cDNA used as the sequencing template. The data were produced by immunoSEQ multiplex PCR, yet TCRdb's version contains in-frame clones alone and is incomplete. The sample has roughly 180,000 clones; more than 60% are singletons. It was from PBMCs that CD4+ and CD8+ T cells were sorted. The CDR3 totals 13 residues. Note on this clone: The target antigen is unknown.

Study-level results: Clonality was higher in lesional than normal scalp, especially in alopecia totalis/universalis.

The source material was CD4+ T cells sorted from blood, sampled at week 0. The sequence was obtained from a human donor with alopecia areata. The chain has TRBV1 and TRBJ1-2. TRBV1 is classified as a pseudogene. This CDR3 reads CTSSQGPLVGYTF. The CDR3 DNA reads as TGCACCAGCAGCCAAGGGCCTTTAGTCGGCTACACCTTC.